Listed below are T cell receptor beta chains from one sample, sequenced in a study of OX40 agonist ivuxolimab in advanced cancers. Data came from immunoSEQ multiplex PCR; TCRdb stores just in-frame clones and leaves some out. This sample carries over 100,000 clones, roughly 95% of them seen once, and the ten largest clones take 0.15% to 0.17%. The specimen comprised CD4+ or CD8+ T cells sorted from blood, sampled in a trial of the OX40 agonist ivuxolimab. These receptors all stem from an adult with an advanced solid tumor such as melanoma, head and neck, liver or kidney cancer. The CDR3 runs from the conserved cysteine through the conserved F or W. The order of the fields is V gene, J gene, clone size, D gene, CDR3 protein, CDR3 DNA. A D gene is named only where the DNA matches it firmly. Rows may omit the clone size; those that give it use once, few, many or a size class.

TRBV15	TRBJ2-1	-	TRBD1	CATSHRPTGGFEQFF	TGTGCCACCAGCCACCGCCCGACAGGGGGCTTTGAGCAGTTCTTC
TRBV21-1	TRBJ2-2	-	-	CASSKGRAGQNTGELFF	TGTGCCAGCAGCAAAGGGCGTGCGGGACAGAACACCGGGGAGCTGTTTTTT
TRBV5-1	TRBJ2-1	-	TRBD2	CASSLGLAGYNEQFF	TGCGCCAGCAGCCTGGGACTAGCGGGGTACAATGAGCAGTTCTTC
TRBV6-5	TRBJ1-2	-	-	CATSGGGRGYGYTF	TGTGCCACCTCAGGAGGGGGAAGAGGCTATGGCTACACCTTC
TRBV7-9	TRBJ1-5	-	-	CASSLGGPRNQPQHF	TGTGCCAGCAGCTTAGGGGGTCCGCGGAACCAGCCCCAGCATTTT
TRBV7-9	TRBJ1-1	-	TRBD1	CASSPRGQLNTEAFF	TGTGCCAGCAGCCCCCGGGGACAGCTGAACACTGAAGCTTTCTTT
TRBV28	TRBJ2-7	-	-	CASSRGSTGDHEQYF	TGTGCCAGCAGCCGGGGGTCCACGGGGGACCACGAGCAGTACTTC
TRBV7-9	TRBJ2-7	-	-	CASSLSNSATGEQYF	TGTGCCAGCAGCTTATCCAACTCGGCTACGGGAGAGCAGTACTTC
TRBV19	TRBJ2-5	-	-	CASRDRRQETQYF	TGTGCCAGTAGGGACCGACGACAAGAGACCCAGTACTTC
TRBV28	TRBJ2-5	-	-	CASSPWGADQETQYF	TGTGCCAGCAGCCCCTGGGGAGCGGATCAAGAGACCCAGTACTTC
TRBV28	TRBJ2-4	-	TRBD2	CANSINGRAGDIQYF	TGTGCCAACAGTATAAACGGGAGGGCCGGGGACATTCAGTACTTC
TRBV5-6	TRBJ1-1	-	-	CASSLRESDAFF	TGTGCCAGCAGCTTGAGAGAAAGTGACGCTTTCTTT
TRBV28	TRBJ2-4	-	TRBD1	CASSFWTGGENIQYF	TGTGCCAGCAGTTTTTGGACAGGGGGCGAAAACATTCAGTACTTC
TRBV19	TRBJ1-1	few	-	CASSVYTEAFF	TGTGCCAGTAGTGTGTACACTGAAGCTTTCTTT
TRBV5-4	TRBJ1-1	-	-	CASSLQAGLNTEAFF	TGTGCCAGCAGCTTGCAGGCCGGCCTTAACACTGAAGCTTTCTTT
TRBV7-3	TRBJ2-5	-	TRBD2	CASSPSGGAGETQYF	TGTGCCAGCAGCCCCAGCGGGGGGGCCGGGGAGACCCAGTACTTC
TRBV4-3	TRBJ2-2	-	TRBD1	CASSPADRVPGELFF	TGCGCCAGCAGCCCAGCGGACAGGGTCCCCGGGGAGCTGTTTTTT
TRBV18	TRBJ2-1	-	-	CASSPGSHGGSEQFF	TGTGCCAGCTCCCCCGGGAGCCATGGTGGATCTGAGCAGTTCTTC
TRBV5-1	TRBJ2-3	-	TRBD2	CASSGTSGGFDTQYF	TGCGCCAGCAGCGGGACTAGCGGGGGGTTCGATACGCAGTATTTT
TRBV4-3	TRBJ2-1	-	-	CASSQEGGNEQFF	TGCGCCAGCAGCCAAGAAGGTGGCAATGAGCAGTTCTTC
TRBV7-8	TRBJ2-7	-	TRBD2	CASSSSGLAAYEQYF	TGTGCCAGCAGCTCCTCCGGACTAGCGGCCTACGAGCAGTACTTC
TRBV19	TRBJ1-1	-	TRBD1	CASRRDRGPMNTEAFF	TGTGCCAGTCGCCGGGACAGGGGGCCTATGAACACTGAAGCTTTCTTT
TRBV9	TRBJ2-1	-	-	CASSVGVNRDNEQFF	TGTGCCAGCAGCGTAGGTGTGAACAGGGACAATGAGCAGTTCTTC
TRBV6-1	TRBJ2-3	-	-	CASSLEGVSTDTQYF	TGTGCCAGCAGCTTAGAGGGGGTAAGCACAGATACGCAGTATTTT
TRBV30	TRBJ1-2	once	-	CAWSVRMRPYGYTF	TGTGCCTGGAGTGTACGTATGAGACCGTATGGCTACACCTTC
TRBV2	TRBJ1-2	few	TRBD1	CASSEFRTGGFGGYTF	TGTGCCAGCAGCGAGTTTCGGACAGGGGGCTTTGGTGGCTACACCTTC
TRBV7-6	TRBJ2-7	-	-	CASSLKAGANSYEQYF	TGTGCCAGCAGCTTAAAGGCAGGGGCCAACTCCTACGAGCAGTACTTC
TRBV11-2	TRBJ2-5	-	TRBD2	CASSLDQAGVGGTQYF	TGTGCCAGCAGCTTAGATCAAGCGGGGGTTGGTGGGACCCAGTACTTC
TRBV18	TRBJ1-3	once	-	CASSPTALAGARGNTIYF	TGTGCCAGCTCACCTACGGCCCTCGCGGGGGCGAGAGGAAACACCATATATTTT
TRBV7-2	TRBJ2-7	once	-	CASSPTHYEQYF	TGTGCCAGCAGCCCCACCCACTACGAGCAGTACTTC
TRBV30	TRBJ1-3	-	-	CAWSGTYGNTIYF	TGTGCCTGGAGCGGGACTTATGGAAACACCATATATTTT
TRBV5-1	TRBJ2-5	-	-	CASSLQGGETQYF	TGCGCCAGCAGCTTACAGGGCGGGGAGACCCAGTACTTC
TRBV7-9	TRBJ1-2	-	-	CASRRGYGYTF	TGTGCCAGTAGGCGGGGGTATGGCTACACCTTC
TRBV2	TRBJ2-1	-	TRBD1	CASSDQAGGSYNEQFF	TGTGCCAGCAGTGATCAGGCAGGGGGCTCCTACAATGAGCAGTTCTTC
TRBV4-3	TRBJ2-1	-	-	CASSQDLGMLQFF	TGCGCCAGCAGCCAAGATTTAGGGATGCTGCAGTTCTTC
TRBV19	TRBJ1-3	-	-	CASTSFGASGNTIYF	TGTGCCAGTACTTCTTTTGGGGCTTCGGGAAACACCATATATTTT
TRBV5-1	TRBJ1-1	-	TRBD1	CASGQGPNTEAFF	TGCGCCAGCGGACAGGGGCCAAACACTGAAGCTTTCTTT
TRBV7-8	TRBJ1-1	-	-	CASSLVGEGTEAFF	TGTGCCAGCAGCTTAGTGGGGGAGGGCACTGAAGCTTTCTTT